What follows describes a single TCR beta chain. This entry belongs to a study of blood T cell repertoires in COVID-19. TCRdb's table, derived via immunoSEQ multiplex PCR, lists solely in-frame clones and lacks some. The sample yields 69,000 or so clones, around 91% seen once. CDR3 length equals 12 residues. Germline V gene lookup returns CDR1 SGHNT and CDR2 YYREEE (reference sequence). V gave up 2 bases and J gave up 3 bases, with 6 bases separating them. The V call is TRBV5-4, the J call TRBJ2-7; D is undetermined. The clonotype was recovered from a man aged 45-65 years with acute or convalescent COVID-19. The sample taken for sequencing was peripheral blood. This chain's CDR3 is CASSFVGYEQYF. CDR3 in DNA: TGTGCCAGCAGCTTCGTCGGCTACGAGCAGTACTTC.